Listed here is a single TCR beta chain. Its antigen remains unknown. The sample belongs to a study of response to subunit inactivated influenza vaccine. Findings and caveats of the study: The authors put forward the suggestion that each seasonal influenza vaccination may bring in only a limited number of new T cells.

TCRdb itself ran the RT-PCR reads through MiXCR, one entry per CDR3 protein. The sample lists about 780,000 distinct CDR3 sequences, around a sixth occurring once. V was clipped by 6 bases and J by 3 bases; unmatched bases: 6. The CDR3 covers 14 residues. Germline V lookup: CDR1 LNHDA, CDR2 SQIVND (reference sequence). The clonotype was recovered from a man aged 50 or older who received an inactivated influenza vaccine. Sample: PBMCs from blood, taken less than 6 days after vaccination. The rearrangement links TRBV19 to TRBJ2-7, with TRBD1 matching 9 bases. The CDR3: CASRPGQGNYEQYF. The CDR3 DNA follows: TGTGCCAGTAGACCGGGACAGGGAAACTACGAGCAGTACTTC.